Each of the 2 T cell receptor beta chains below was sequenced from the same sample in a study of CXCR3-negative and CXCR3-positive naive CD8 T cells. The method, 5' RACE with UMI labels, was used to prepare the TRB cDNA libraries. TCRdb reprocessed the 5' RACE reads and keeps a single row for each CDR3 protein, giving no DNA. This sample's table has roughly 25,000 distinct CDR3 sequences. Sequencing used naive CXCR3- CD8+ T cells from blood. This sample's subset: CD45RO-CCR7+CD27+CD95- naive CD8+ T cells lacking CXCR3 (TNR3-). Receptors were obtained from a human donor in good health. Some clones in this sample may be carry-over from other donors' samples.

By frequency, this clonotype registers medium-sized. This chain joins TRBV2 and TRBJ2-1; TCRdb outputs TRBD2, but without DNA this stays unchecked. Per the germline V gene, CDR1 is SNHLY and CDR2 is FYNNEI. This CDR3 region has 13 residues. The CDR3 sequence is CAILSGFYNEQFF. Full variable domain (remainder filled in from reference TRBV2 and TRBJ2-1): EPEVTQTPSHQVTQMGQEVILRCVPISNHLYFYWYRQILGQKVEFLVSFYNNEISEKSEIFDDQFSVERPDGSNFTLKIRSTKLEDSAMYFCAILSGFYNEQFFGPGTRLTVL.

The chain is built from TRBV7-2 and TRBJ2-2; absent DNA, TCRdb's TRBD1 call cannot be checked. Per germline, CDR1 SGHTA and CDR2 FQGNSA. This CDR3 spans 17 amino acids. The CDR3 region is CASSLGLARDNTGELFF.